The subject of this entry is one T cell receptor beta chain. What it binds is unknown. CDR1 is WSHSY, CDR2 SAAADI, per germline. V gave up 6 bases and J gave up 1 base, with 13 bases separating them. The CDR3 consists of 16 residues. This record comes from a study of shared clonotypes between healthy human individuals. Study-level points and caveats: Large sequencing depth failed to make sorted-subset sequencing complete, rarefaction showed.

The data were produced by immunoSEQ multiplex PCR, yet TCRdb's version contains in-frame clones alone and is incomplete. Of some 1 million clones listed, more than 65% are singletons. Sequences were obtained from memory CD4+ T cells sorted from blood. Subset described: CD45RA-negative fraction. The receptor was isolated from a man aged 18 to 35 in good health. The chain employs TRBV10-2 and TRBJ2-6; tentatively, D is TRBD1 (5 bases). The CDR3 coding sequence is TGCGCCAGCAGACCCTCAGGGTTTTCTGGGGCCAACGTCCTGACTTTC. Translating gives CASRPSGFSGANVLTF.